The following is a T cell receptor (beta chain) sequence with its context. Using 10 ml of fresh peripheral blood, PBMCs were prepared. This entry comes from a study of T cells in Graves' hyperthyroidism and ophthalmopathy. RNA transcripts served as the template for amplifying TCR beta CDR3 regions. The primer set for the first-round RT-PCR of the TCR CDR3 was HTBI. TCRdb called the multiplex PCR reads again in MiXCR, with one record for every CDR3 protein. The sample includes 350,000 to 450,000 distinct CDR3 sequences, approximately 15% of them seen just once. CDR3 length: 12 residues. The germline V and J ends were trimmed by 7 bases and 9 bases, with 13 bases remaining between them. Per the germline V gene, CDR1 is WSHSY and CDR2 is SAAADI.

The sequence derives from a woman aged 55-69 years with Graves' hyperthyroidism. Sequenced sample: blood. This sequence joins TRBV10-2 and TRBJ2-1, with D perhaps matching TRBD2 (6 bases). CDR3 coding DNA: TGCGCCAGCATGGAGGGTCAGGGTGAGCAGTTCTTC. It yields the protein CASMEGQGEQFF.